This section outlines one T cell receptor beta chain sequence together with its context. Its antigen is still unknown. The source of the sample is a study of cytomegalovirus exposure and HLA in healthy donors. PCR involved 60 Vbeta and 13 Jbeta primers. Profiling relied on immunoSEQ multiplex PCR, and the TCRdb table lists in-frame clones only, not all of them. The table has around 200,000 clones, around 88% seen once. The V end was cut by 5 bases, the J end by 2 bases, with 9 bases between. Germline CDR1 SGHVS, CDR2 FQNEAQ. This CDR3 spans 13 amino acids. Findings and caveats of the study: TCR beta sequences reportedly predicted most subjects' HLA-A and HLA-B alleles accurately. Being productive about 90% or about 30% of the time was typical of most TCR beta V segments in an earlier analysis.

This cohort consisted of healthy bone marrow donors. This sequence originates from a woman in her 30s in good health and CMV-seronegative. Sequencing input: PBMCs. This chain links TRBV7-8 with TRBJ1-2; possibly TRBD1 for D (6 bases). CDR3 sequence: CASSTRGNYGYTF. The CDR3 DNA follows: TGTGCCAGCAGCACCAGGGGCAACTATGGCTACACCTTC.